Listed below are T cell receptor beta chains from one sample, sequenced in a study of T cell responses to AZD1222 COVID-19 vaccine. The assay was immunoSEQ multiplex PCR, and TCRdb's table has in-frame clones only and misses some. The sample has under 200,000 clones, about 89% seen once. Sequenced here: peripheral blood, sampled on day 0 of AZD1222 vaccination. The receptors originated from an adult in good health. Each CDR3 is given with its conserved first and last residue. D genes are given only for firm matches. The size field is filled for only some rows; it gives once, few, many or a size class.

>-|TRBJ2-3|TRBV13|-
TGTGCCAGCAGCTGGGGGCCAAGCACAGATACGCAGTATTTT
CASSWGPSTDTQYF
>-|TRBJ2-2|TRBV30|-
TGTGCCTGGAGTGTCCGGGCGACCGGGGAGCTGTTTTTT
CAWSVRATGELFF
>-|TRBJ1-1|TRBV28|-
TGTGCCAGCAGTTCCCCCGGGGGTACGAACACTGAAGCTTTCTTT
CASSSPGGTNTEAFF
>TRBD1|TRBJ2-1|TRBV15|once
TGTGCCACCTATAACAGGGGATCCTACAATGAGCAGTTCTTC
CATYNRGSYNEQFF
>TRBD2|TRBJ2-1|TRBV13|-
TGTGCCAGCAGCTTATCACTAGCGGGAGGCCACAATGAGCAGTTCTTC
CASSLSLAGGHNEQFF
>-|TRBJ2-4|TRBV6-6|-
TGTGCCAGCAGTTCCGGGACCTCGAACATTCAGTACTTC
CASSSGTSNIQYF
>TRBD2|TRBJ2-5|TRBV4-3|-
TGCGCCAGCAGCCAAGGACTAGCGGGGGGAGGGGTGGCAGAGACCCAGTACTTC
CASSQGLAGGGVAETQYF
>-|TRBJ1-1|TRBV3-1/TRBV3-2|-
TGTGCCAGCAGCCGAGGACAGAACACTGAAGCTTTCTTT
CASSRGQNTEAFF
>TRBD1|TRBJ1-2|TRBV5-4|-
TGTGCCAGCAACCTACAGGGGGCGGGTGGCTACACCTTC
CASNLQGAGGYTF
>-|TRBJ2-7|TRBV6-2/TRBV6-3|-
TGTGCCAGCAGTTACTCTCCTGGGACCGTCTCCTACGAGCAGTACTTC
CASSYSPGTVSYEQYF
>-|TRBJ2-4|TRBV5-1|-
TGCGCCAGCAGCCGATTGGCCGGTGGGGCGGCTGACAAAAACATTCAGTACTTC
CASSRLAGGAADKNIQYF
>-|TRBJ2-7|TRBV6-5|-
TGTGCCAGCAGAGATACTGACAGGTACTCCTACGAGCAGTACTTC
CASRDTDRYSYEQYF
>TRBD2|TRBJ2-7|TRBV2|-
TGTGCCAGCTCCGGGACTAGTTCCTACGAGCAGTACTTC
CASSGTSSYEQYF
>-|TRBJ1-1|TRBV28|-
TGTGCCAGCAGTTCCAGGGTGGGAGAGGAAGCTTTCTTT
CASSSRVGEEAFF
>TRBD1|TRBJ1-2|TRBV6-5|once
TGTGCCAGCAGTTACTTAGGGGGCGGAATTATCTATGGCTACACCTTC
CASSYLGGGIIYGYTF
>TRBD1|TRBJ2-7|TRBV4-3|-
TGCGCCAGCAGCCAACACACAGGGGGTGAAGACTCCTACGAGCAGTACTTC
CASSQHTGGEDSYEQYF
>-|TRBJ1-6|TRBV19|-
TGTGCCAGTTCCAGCAGGGATAATTCACCCCTCCACTTT
CASSSRDNSPLHF
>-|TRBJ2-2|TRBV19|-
TGTGCCACCCCGGACGGGACGAACACCGGGGAGCTGTTTTTT
CATPDGTNTGELFF
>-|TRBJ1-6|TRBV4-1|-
TGCGCCAGCAGCCAAGAGGGGAGTCTCCAGATCTCCTATAATTCACCCCTCCACTTT
CASSQEGSLQISYNSPLHF
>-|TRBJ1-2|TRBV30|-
TGTGCCTGGAGTGTTGGGTTCTATGGCTACACCTTC
CAWSVGFYGYTF
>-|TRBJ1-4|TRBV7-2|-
TGTGCCAGCAGCTTAGAATGGGGGGCTGTCGGTGAAAAACTGTTTTTT
CASSLEWGAVGEKLFF
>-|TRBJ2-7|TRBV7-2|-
TGTGCCAGCAGCTTTTTCCCATTCGAGCAGTACTTC
CASSFFPFEQYF